This T cell receptor beta chain is drawn from a study of blood T cells in healthy people across ages. Details on this clonotype: Its antigen is unknown. Sequence at one end of the junction differs from germline and may be a read error.

The CDR3 is made up of 12 amino acids. Looked up from germline, CDR1 is LGHNA and CDR2 is YSLEER. Isolation per sample recovered at least 6 million PBMCs. General study points: PBMC samples, being unsorted, prevented any conclusive comparison of naive and antigen-experienced cells. Older individuals had lower TCR beta diversity per million T cells (the decline was roughly linear).

For the second PCR, which ran for roughly 7 to 11 cycles, a sample-barcoded 5' primer and a J-beta primer mix were used. Via MiXCR, TCRdb re-called the 5' RACE reads, giving one row per CDR3 protein. The data show about 830,000 distinct CDR3 sequences, 62% seen once. Sequencing input: blood. This sequence was found in a man aged 30-40 years in good health. The chain links TRBV4-3 to TRBJ2-7, with D possibly TRBD2 on 6 matching bases. The CDR3 spells CASSQEGGEQYF. The CDR3 coding sequence is TGTGCCAGCAGCCAAGAGGGAGGCGAGCAGTACTTC.